This T cell receptor beta chain was recovered during a study of post-analysis software for immune sequencing data. Overall study: The disease courses spanned relapsing-remitting, secondary progressive and progressive-relapsing forms of multiple sclerosis. Study results and limitations: Those with multiple sclerosis, the patient group, showed significantly lower normalized Chao1 diversity than controls. Patients used five TRBV segments, including TRBV5-6, TRBV5-1 and TRBV20-1, more often than controls. Clustering by F measure revealed strong co-clustering among samples prepared together in one batch.

The TCR beta cDNA libraries contained unique molecular identifiers. TCRdb itself ran the PCR reads through MiXCR, one entry per CDR3 protein. The data contain 700,000 to 800,000 distinct CDR3 sequences, roughly 30% of them singletons. This clonotype was detected a few times. Antigen: not known. Germline trimming cut 0 bases from V and 7 bases from J; bases unmatched to any gene: 9. CDR1 and CDR2 (germline): DFQATT, SNEGSKA (reference sequence). This CDR3 comprises 16 residues. The gene calls are TRBV20-1 and TRBJ2-1; 10 bases map to TRBD2. Sequencing input: blood. This TCR came from a girl aged 10-17 years with multiple sclerosis. CDR3 nucleotides: TGCAGTGCTAGAGATGCTAGCGGGAGAACGGGGAATGAGCAGTTCTTC. Translation gives CSARDASGRTGNEQFF.